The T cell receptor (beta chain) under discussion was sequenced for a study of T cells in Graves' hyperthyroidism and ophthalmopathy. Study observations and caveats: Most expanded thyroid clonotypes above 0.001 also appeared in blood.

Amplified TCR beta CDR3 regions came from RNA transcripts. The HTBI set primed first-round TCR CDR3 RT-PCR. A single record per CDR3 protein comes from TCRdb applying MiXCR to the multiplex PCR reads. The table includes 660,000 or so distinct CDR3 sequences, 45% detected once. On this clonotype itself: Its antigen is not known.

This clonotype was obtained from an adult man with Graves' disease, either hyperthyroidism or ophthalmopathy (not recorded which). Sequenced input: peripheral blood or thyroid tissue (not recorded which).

CDR3 sequence: CSERTGPSDGYTF. The CDR3 DNA reads as TGCAGCGAGAGGACAGGGCCCTCTGATGGCTACACCTTC. The chain recombines TRBV29-1 with TRBJ1-2; 8 bases align to TRBD1. J gave up 6 bases and V 7 bases, and 10 bases lay outside the gene matches. The germline V gene has CDR1 SQVTM and CDR2 ANQGSEA. This CDR3 has 13 residues.